This T cell receptor (beta chain) comes out of a study of blood T cell repertoires in COVID-19. Sequenced by immunoSEQ multiplex PCR; TCRdb stores in-frame clones only, minus some. Altogether some 340,000 clones are present, less than 90% being singletons, with the ten largest covering 5.1%. The clonotype comes from a woman in her forties or fifties who had recovered from COVID-19. The specimen sequenced was PBMCs or T cells enriched from blood (not recorded which).

The CDR3 sequence is CATSSARRDRRSYEQYF. The CDR3 nucleotides are TGTGCCACCAGCAGCGCCCGCCGGGACAGGCGATCCTACGAGCAGTACTTC. V and J are TRBV15 and TRBJ2-7; 8 bases agree with TRBD1. Germline CDR1 and CDR2: LNHNV and YYDKDF (reference sequence). CDR3 length: 17 residues. The V gene end was trimmed by 3 bases and the J gene end by 1 base; junction bases not matched to a gene: 11.